These T cell receptor beta chains were read from a single sample in a study of sequential checkpoint blockade in melanoma. Some clones are missing from TCRdb's copy, which holds only in-frame ones; the method was immunoSEQ multiplex PCR. Of 40,000 or so clones in the sample, 84% were seen once. The specimen was CD8+ T cells sorted from blood (inferred from file names), collected from a patient given nivolumab and ipilimumab in sequence. Receptor source: a human donor with melanoma. CDR3s leave out the opening cysteine and the closing phenylalanine or tryptophan.

TRBJ2-7,TRBV28,ASSLGGGLAGAFAYEQY
TRBJ1-2,TRBV27,ASSLSAGDYVHYGYT
TRBJ1-6,TRBV7-9,ASSLPSLNSPLH
TRBJ2-1,TRBV2,ASRLETSGHNEQF
TRBJ1-2,TRBV28,ASTRWTGGTGYT
TRBJ1-1,TRBV6-4,ASRLRNTEAF
TRBJ1-2,TRBV5-4,ASSSYRDGYT
TRBJ2-7,TRBV11-2,ASSFGWGQLPYEQY
TRBJ1-2,TRBV19,ASSIGTRGTSYGYT
TRBJ1-5,TRBV28,ASSFQYSNQPQH
TRBJ2-2,TRBV7-9,ASKQTGWAGELF
TRBJ2-1,TRBV18,ASTHISSYNEQF
TRBJ2-1,TRBV19,ASKIRGGRNEQF
TRBJ2-5,TRBV5-1,ASSPGTGGRETQY
TRBJ2-3,TRBV5-4,ASSQEAGQGVNTQY
TRBJ2-1,TRBV7-2,ASSLLGGAPYNEQF
TRBJ1-2,TRBV6-6,ASSSLQGFNYGYT
TRBJ2-5,TRBV7-9,ASSLGVGGQETQY
TRBJ1-2,TRBV2,ASSTRPGQGVIYGYT
-,TRBV18,ASSLPGDEQY
TRBJ2-5,TRBV9,ASSVGASGGETQY
TRBJ2-3,TRBV6-5,ASSPGTSGADTQY
TRBJ1-4,TRBV18,ASSPPLAATNEKLF
TRBJ2-7,TRBV5-1,ASSTPGQGSSEQY
TRBJ2-2,TRBV5-1,ASSFGRGLSGELF
TRBJ1-6,TRBV4-1,ASSQPPSGNSPLH
TRBJ2-1,TRBV5-4,ASSPDSNEQF
TRBJ2-7,TRBV19,ASSIGGLSYEQY
TRBJ1-4,TRBV19,ASSTGTATNEKLF
TRBJ1-1,TRBV10-1,ASRGTGGEDTEAF
TRBJ2-5,TRBV7-9,ASSLRTGGEETQY
TRBJ1-5,TRBV10-1,ASSAGQSQPQH
TRBJ2-7,TRBV19,ASSFGQGHEQY
TRBJ1-1,TRBV28,ASSLVGTGGLGGSAF
TRBJ1-2,TRBV5-4,ASSLVTGWGEENYGYT
TRBJ1-3,TRBV7-2,ASSLQGQGDYGNTIY
TRBJ2-7,TRBV7-6,ASSLMTGTGAIEQY
TRBJ1-1,TRBV27,ASSDGTGNTEAF
TRBJ1-1,TRBV28,ASSLDRQQGTEAF
TRBJ2-1,TRBV9,ASSVGAGNSYNEQF
TRBJ2-7,TRBV6-1,ASSAEGQGSYEQY
TRBJ1-1,TRBV19,ASSKSTLGDTEAF
TRBJ1-2,TRBV4-1,ASSHSGTENGYT
TRBJ1-1,TRBV2,AMHGDTEAF
TRBJ1-4,TRBV2,ASSVGGGGSNEKLF